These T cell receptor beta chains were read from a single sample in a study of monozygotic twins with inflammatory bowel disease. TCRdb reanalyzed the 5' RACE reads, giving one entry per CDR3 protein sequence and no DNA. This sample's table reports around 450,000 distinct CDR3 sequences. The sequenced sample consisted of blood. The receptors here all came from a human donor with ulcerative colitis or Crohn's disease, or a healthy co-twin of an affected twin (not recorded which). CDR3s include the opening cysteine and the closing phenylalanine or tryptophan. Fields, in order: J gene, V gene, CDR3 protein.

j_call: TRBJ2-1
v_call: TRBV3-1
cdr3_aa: CASSQPQSGREQFF

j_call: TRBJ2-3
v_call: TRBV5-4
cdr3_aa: CASSRRPDTQYF

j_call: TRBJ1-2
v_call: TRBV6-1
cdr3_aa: CASSKLGQGPYYGYTF

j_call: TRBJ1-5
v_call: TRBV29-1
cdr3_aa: CSVVGAGNNQPQHF

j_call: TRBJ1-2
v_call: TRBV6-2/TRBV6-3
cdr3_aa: CASSYSVAGYGYTF

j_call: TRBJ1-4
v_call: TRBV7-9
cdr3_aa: CASSLTTGAEKLFF

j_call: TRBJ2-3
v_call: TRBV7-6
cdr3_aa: CASSLIPAATDTQYF

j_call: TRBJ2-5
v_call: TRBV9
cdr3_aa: CASSPLPLAGQETQYF

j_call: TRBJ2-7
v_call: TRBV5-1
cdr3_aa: CASSLGGTGNEQYF

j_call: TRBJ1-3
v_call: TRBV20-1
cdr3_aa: CSATHSGSGNTIYF

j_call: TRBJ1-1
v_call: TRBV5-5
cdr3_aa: CASSLYLIGDNTEAFF

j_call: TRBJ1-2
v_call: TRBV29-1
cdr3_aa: CSVAGTGGTNYGYTF

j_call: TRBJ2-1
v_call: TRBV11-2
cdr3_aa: CASSTRLAGVYNEQFF

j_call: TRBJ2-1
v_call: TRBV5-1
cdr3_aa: CASSLVIDPYNKQFF